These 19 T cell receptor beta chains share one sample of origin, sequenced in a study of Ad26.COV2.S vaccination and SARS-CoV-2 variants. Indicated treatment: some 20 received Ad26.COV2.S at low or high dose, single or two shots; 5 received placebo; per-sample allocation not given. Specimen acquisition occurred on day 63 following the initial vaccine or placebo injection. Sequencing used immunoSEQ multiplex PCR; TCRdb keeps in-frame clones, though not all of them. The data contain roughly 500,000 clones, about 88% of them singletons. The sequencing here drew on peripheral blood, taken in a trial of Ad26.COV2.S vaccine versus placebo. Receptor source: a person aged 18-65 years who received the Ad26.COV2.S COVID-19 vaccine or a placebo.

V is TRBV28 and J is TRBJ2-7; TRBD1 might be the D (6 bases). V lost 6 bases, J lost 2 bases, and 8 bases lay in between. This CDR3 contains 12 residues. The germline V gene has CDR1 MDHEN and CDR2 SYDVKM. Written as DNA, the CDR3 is TGTGCCAGCAGACGACAGGCCTACGAGCAGTACTTC. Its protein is CASRRQAYEQYF.

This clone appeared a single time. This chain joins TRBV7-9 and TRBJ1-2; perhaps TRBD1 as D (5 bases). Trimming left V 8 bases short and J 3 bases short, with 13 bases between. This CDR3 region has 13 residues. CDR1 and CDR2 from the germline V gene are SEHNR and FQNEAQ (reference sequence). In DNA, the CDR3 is TGTGCCAGCGGGAGGGGTATCGACTATGGCTACACCTTC. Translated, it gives CASGRGIDYGYTF.

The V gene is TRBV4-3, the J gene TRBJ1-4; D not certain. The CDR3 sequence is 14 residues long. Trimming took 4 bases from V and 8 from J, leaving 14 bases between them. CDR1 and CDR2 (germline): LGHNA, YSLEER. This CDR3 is CASSRTYLKEKLFF. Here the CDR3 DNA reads TGCGCCAGCAGCCGGACTTACTTAAAGGAAAAACTGTTTTTT.

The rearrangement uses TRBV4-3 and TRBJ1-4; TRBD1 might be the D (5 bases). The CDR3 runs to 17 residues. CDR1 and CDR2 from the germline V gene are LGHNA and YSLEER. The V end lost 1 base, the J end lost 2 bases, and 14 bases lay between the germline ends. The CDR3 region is CASSQVSLRQTNEKLFF. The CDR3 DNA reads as TGCGCCAGCAGCCAAGTCTCTTTGAGACAGACTAATGAAAAACTGTTTTTT.

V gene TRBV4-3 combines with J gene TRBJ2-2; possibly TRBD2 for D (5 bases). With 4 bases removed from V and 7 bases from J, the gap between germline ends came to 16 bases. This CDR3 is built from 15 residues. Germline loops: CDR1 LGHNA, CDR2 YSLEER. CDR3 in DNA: TGCGCCAGCAGCCTCAGGCGGCCCGAGGGCGGGGAGCTGTTTTTT. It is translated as CASSLRRPEGGELFF.

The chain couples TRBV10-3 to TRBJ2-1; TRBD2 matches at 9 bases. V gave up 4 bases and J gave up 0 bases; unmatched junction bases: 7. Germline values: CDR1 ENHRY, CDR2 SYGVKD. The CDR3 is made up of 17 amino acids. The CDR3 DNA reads TGTGCCATCAGTGGCGGGAGGGGGGTGAGCTCCTACAATGAGCAGTTCTTC. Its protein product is CAISGGRGVSSYNEQFF.

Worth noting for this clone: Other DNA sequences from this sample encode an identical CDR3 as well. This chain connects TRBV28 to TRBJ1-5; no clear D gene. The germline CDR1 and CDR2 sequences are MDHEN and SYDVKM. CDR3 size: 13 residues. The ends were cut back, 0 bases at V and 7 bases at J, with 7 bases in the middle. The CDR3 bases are TGTGCCAGCAGTTTATGGATAGGACAGCCCCAGCATTTT. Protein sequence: CASSLWIGQPQHF.

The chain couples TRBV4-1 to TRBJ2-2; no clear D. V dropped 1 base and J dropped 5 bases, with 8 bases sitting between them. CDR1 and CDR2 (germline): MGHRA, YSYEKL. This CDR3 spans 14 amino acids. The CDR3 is CASSQGLLTGELFF. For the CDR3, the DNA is TGCGCCAGCAGCCAAGGTTTGTTAACCGGGGAGCTGTTTTTT.

The CDR3 region has the DNA TGTGCCAGCAGCTTATGGGCTACGCAGTATTTT. Protein sequence: CASSLWATQYF. The genes are TRBV7-2 and TRBJ2-3; D gene uncertain. CDR3 length: 11 amino acids. The V end was cut by 2 bases, the J end by 8 bases, with 5 bases between. The germline CDR1 and CDR2 sequences are SGHTA and FQGNSA.

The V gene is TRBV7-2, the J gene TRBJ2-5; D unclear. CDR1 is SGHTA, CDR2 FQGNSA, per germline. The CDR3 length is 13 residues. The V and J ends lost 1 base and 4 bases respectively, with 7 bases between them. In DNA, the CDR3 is TGTGCCAGCAGCTTAGGCCAGCTAGAGACCCAGTACTTC. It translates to CASSLGQLETQYF.

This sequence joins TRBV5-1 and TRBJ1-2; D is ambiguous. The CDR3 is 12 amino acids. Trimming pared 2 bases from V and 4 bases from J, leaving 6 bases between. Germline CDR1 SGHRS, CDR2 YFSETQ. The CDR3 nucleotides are TGCGCCAGCAGCTTTGGGAGCTATGGCTACACCTTC. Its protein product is CASSFGSYGYTF.

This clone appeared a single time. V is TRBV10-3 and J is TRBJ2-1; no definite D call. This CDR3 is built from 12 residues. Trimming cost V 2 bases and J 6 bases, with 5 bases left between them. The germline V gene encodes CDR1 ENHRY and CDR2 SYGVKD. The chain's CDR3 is CAISEVSNEQFF. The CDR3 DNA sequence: TGTGCCATCAGTGAGGTCAGCAATGAGCAGTTCTTC.

The CDR3 sequence is CASSSRDAHSGYTF. In DNA, the CDR3 is TGTGCCAGCAGCTCCCGGGACGCCCACTCCGGCTACACCTTC. The chain uses TRBV7-9 and TRBJ1-2; D may be TRBD1 (5 bases). The CDR3 runs to 14 residues. V shed 4 bases and J shed 8 bases, with 17 bases lying between them. Germline CDR1 reads SEHNR; CDR2 reads FQNEAQ (reference sequence).

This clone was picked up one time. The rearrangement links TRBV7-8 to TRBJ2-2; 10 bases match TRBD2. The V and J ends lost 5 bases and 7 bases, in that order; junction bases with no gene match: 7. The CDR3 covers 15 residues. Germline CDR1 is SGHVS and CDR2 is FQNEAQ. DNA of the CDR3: TGTGCCAGCAGCGCGGGACTAGCGTACAACGGGGAGCTGTTTTTT. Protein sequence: CASSAGLAYNGELFF.

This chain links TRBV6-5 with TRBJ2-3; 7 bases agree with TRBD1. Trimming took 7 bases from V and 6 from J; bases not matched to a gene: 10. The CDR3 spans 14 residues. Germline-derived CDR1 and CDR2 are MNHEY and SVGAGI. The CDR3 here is CASIPLGQADTQYF. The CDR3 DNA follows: TGTGCCAGCATTCCACTAGGACAGGCGGATACGCAGTATTTT.

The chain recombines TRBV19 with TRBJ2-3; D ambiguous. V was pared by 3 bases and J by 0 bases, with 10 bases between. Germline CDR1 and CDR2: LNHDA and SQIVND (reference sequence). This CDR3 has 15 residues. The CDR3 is CASSIVGQSTDTQYF. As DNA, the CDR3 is TGTGCCAGTAGTATCGTTGGGCAGAGCACAGATACGCAGTATTTT.

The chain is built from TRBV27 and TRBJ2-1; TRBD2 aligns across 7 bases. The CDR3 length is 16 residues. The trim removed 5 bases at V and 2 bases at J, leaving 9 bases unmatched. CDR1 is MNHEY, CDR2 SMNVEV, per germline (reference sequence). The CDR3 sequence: CASSRSGGSAYNEQFF. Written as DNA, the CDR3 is TGTGCCAGCAGTCGTTCCGGGGGGAGTGCCTACAATGAGCAGTTCTTC.

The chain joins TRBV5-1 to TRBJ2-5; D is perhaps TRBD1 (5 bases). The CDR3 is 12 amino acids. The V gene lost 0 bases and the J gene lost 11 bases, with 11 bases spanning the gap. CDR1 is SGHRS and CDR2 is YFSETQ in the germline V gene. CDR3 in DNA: TGCGCCAGCAGCTTGGGTGGCAGGGTGCAGTACTTC. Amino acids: CASSLGGRVQYF.

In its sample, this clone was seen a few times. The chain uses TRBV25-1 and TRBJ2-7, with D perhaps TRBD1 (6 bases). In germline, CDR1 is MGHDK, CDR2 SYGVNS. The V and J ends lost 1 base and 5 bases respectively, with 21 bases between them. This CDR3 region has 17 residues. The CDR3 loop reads CASSEWALGDTLDEQYF. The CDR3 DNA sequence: TGTGCCAGCAGTGAATGGGCACTCGGGGACACATTAGACGAGCAGTACTTC.